This T cell receptor beta chain was found in a study of blood T cell repertoires in COVID-19. Libraries were prepared by immunoSEQ multiplex PCR; TCRdb keeps only in-frame clonotypes and omits some of them. This repertoire shows roughly 380,000 clones, 70% to 90% found once; its top ten account for about 1.6%. Looked up from germline, CDR1 is LNHDA and CDR2 is SQIVND (reference sequence). The CDR3 runs to 13 residues. V lost 3 bases to trimming and J lost 2 bases, with 8 bases between them. This TCR was sampled from a woman in her thirties or forties with COVID-19, enrolled during active disease. Input material: peripheral blood. V is TRBV19 and J is TRBJ2-7; possible D gene TRBD2, 6 bases. CDR3 DNA: TGTGCCAGTAGTATTAGCGGCACCTACGAGCAGTACTTC. Its translation: CASSISGTYEQYF.